This entry lists 17 T cell receptor beta chains sequenced from one sample in a study of blood T cell repertoires in COVID-19. Libraries were prepared by immunoSEQ multiplex PCR; TCRdb keeps only in-frame clonotypes and omits some of them. The repertoire includes about 190,000 clones, approximately 82% of them detected once, and approximately 15% sits in the top ten. Source material: PBMCs or T cells enriched from blood (not recorded which). The source is a woman aged 50 to 60 who had recovered from COVID-19.

The J gene is TRBJ2-3, the V gene TRBV5-4; maybe TRBD1 (6 bases). The CDR3 has 15 amino acids. The germline CDR1 and CDR2 sequences are SGHNT and YYREEE (reference sequence). V lost 4 bases and J lost 5, with 17 bases in between. As DNA, the CDR3 is TGTGCCAGCAGCAAAACAGGGTCCGATGGAGATACGCAGTATTTT. Translating gives CASSKTGSDGDTQYF.

The chain joins TRBV28 to TRBJ1-2, with D maybe TRBD1 (6 bases). V dropped 6 bases and J dropped 3 bases, with 14 bases sitting between them. CDR1 and CDR2 (germline): MDHEN, SYDVKM. The CDR3 length is 14 residues. The CDR3 bases are TGTGCCAGCAGGGAGGGGGGGCGAGACTATGGCTACACCTTC. Translating gives CASREGGRDYGYTF.

This chain uses TRBV18 with TRBJ1-1, with D perhaps matching TRBD1 (5 bases). In germline, CDR1 is KGHSH, CDR2 LQKENI. The V end lost 4 bases, the J end lost 3 bases, and 9 bases lay between the germline ends. The CDR3 contains 13 residues. The CDR3 loop is CASSRGTDTEAFF. CDR3 DNA sequence: TGTGCCAGCTCACGGGGGACTGACACTGAAGCTTTCTTT.

The CDR3 loop reads CAWSTPQVLQYEQYF. The CDR3 DNA sequence: TGTGCCTGGAGTACCCCACAGGTTTTGCAGTACGAGCAGTACTTC. This chain links TRBV30 with TRBJ2-7, with TRBD1 as a possible D gene (5 bases). V was shortened by 2 bases and J by 4 bases, with 18 bases between the two germline ends. The CDR3 runs 15 residues. CDR1 and CDR2 (germline): GTSNPN, SVGIG (reference sequence).

The rearrangement joins TRBV12-3 or TRBV12-4 to TRBJ2-4, with 9 positions matching TRBD2. The CDR3 totals 13 residues. Trimming took 0 bases from V and 15 from J; bases not matched to a gene: 6. CDR3 nucleotide sequence: TGTGCCAGCAGTTTAGCCGTGCGGGAGGGCCGGTACTTC. Translation gives CASSLAVREGRYF.

This clone was counted only a few times. The chain combines TRBV24-1 with TRBJ2-7, with D unclear. The CDR3 runs to 11 residues. V gave up 4 bases and J gave up 3 bases, with 3 bases separating them. CDR1 is KGHDR, CDR2 SFDVKD, per germline. In nucleotides, the CDR3 is TGTGCCACCAGTGACGGCTACGAGCAGTACTTC. Protein product: CATSDGYEQYF.

The rearrangement links TRBV18 to TRBJ1-1, with D perhaps TRBD1 (5 bases). The CDR3 length is 13 residues. The V end was cut by 4 bases, the J end by 7 bases, with 13 bases between. CDR1 is KGHSH, CDR2 LQKENI, per germline. In DNA, the CDR3 is TGTGCCAGCTCACAACAAAAGGGGTATGAAGCTTTCTTT. It yields the protein CASSQQKGYEAFF.

The chain has TRBV12-3 or TRBV12-4 and TRBJ2-1; TRBD2 might be the D (5 bases). The V end was cut by 3 bases, the J end by 4 bases, with 7 bases between. The CDR3 is made up of 13 amino acids. Written as DNA, the CDR3 is TGTGCCAGCAGTTTCGGGGAGTACAATGAGCAGTTCTTC. It codes for CASSFGEYNEQFF.

The sample holds one count of this clone. The chain is built from TRBV15 and TRBJ1-4; 11 bases are a match to TRBD1. Trimming took 3 bases from V and 8 from J; bases not matched to a gene: 11. Germline values: CDR1 LNHNV, CDR2 YYDKDF (reference sequence). There are 17 residues in the CDR3. CDR3 amino acids: CATSRGSGTGGREKLFF. CDR3 in DNA: TGTGCCACCAGCAGGGGCTCCGGGACAGGGGGACGGGAAAAACTGTTTTTT.

The chain has TRBV30 and TRBJ1-2; D call uncertain. In germline, CDR1 is GTSNPN, CDR2 SVGIG (reference sequence). CDR3 length equals 13 residues. V was pared by 3 bases and J by 4 bases, with 12 bases between. DNA of the CDR3: TGTGCCTGGAGCGTGGCGGTATCCTATGGCTACACCTTC. Translation: CAWSVAVSYGYTF.

The chain couples TRBV28 to TRBJ1-1; no clear D. V was pared by 4 bases and J by 0 bases, with 15 bases between. The germline V gene has CDR1 MDHEN and CDR2 SYDVKM. The CDR3 totals 16 residues. The CDR3 nucleotides are TGTGCCAGCAGTTGGAGGCACTCGTTTGTGAACACTGAAGCTTTCTTT. Protein product: CASSWRHSFVNTEAFF.

This clone was observed once. This chain joins TRBV6-1 and TRBJ1-1; TRBD1 aligns across 8 bases. V lost 3 bases to trimming and J lost 4 bases; unmatched junction nucleotides: 4. CDR3 length: 14 residues. In germline, CDR1 is MNHNS, CDR2 SASEGT. CDR3 nucleotide sequence: TGTGCCAGCAGTGACAGGGGGCTTGGCACTGAAGCTTTCTTT. It encodes CASSDRGLGTEAFF.

V gene TRBV28 combines with J gene TRBJ1-4, with a weak D call TRBD1 (6 bases). V lost 2 bases and J 12 bases, leaving 13 bases between the germline ends. The CDR3 extends over 13 amino acids. Germline assignment: CDR1 MDHEN and CDR2 SYDVKM. CDR3 DNA sequence: TGTGCCAGCAGTTTACTAGGCCGACAGGAACTGTTTTTT. Encoded protein: CASSLLGRQELFF. The full variable domain, rest sourced from reference TRBV28 and TRBJ1-4, is DVKVTQSSRYLVKRTGEKVFLECVQDMDHENMFWYRQDPGLGLRLIYFSYDVKMKEKGDIPEGYSVSREKKERFSLILESASTNQTSMYLCASSLLGRQELFFGSGTQLSVL.

By sample fraction, this clone is medium-sized. This chain links TRBV14 with TRBJ2-7, with D maybe TRBD1 (6 bases). CDR1 is SGHDN and CDR2 is FVKESK in the germline V gene. V lost 3 bases, J lost 0 bases, and 15 bases lay in between. The CDR3 consists of 16 residues. The CDR3 sequence: CASSQFDGQSSYEQYF. CDR3 bases: TGTGCCAGCAGCCAGTTTGACGGACAGAGCTCCTACGAGCAGTACTTC.

The chain recombines TRBV29-1 with TRBJ1-1; D unresolved. In germline, CDR1 is SQVTM, CDR2 ANQGSEA. Between the trimmed V and J ends, which lost 7 bases and 4 bases, there was a span of 13 bases. The CDR3 runs to 12 residues. The CDR3 reads CSAEEGGTEAFF. CDR3 DNA: TGCAGCGCCGAGGAGGGCGGCACTGAAGCTTTCTTT.

The table lists this clone with a count of one. The chain has TRBV9 and TRBJ2-7, with TRBD2 matching 9 bases. CDR1 and CDR2 (germline): SGDLS, YYNGEE. Trimming took 2 bases from V and 0 from J; bases not matched to a gene: 0. The CDR3 consists of 14 residues. The CDR3 nucleotides read TGTGCCAGCAGCGTGACTAGCGGCTCCTACGAGCAGTACTTC. This sequence encodes CASSVTSGSYEQYF.

The chain links TRBV3-1 (or the pseudogene TRBV3-2) to TRBJ1-2; TRBD1 agrees at 7 bases. Germline V gene sequence: CDR1 LGHDT, CDR2 YNNKEL (reference sequence). V shed 4 bases, J shed 8 bases, and the junction held 7 bases outside the gene matches. The CDR3 extends over 13 amino acids. CDR3 DNA sequence: TGTGCCAGCAGCCTAGAGGGGGCAGGCGGCTACACCTTC. This sequence encodes CASSLEGAGGYTF.